Listed below are T cell receptor beta chains from one sample, sequenced in a study of T cells after yellow fever vaccination. TCRdb called the 5' RACE reads again in MiXCR, with one record for every CDR3 protein. Found here are about 120,000 distinct CDR3 sequences, approximately 8.4% of them singletons; the top ten hold 30% to 40%. The source was CD8+ T cells sorted from PBMCs, collected on the day of the yellow fever booster vaccination. These receptors came from a man between 18 and 35 years old who received the YFV17D yellow fever vaccine. Each CDR3 is given with its conserved first and last residue. The D gene is left open where the match is weak. Size tells how often a clone was seen (once, few, many) or the class of an expanded clone, and some rows leave it out.

V gene: TRBV7-9
clone size: .
D gene: .
J gene: TRBJ1-5
CDR3 DNA: TGTGCCAGCAGCGACAATGATTATAGCAATCAGCCCCAGCATTTT
CDR3 protein: CASSDNDYSNQPQHF

V gene: TRBV6-5
clone size: few
D gene: .
J gene: TRBJ1-5
CDR3 DNA: TGTGCCAGCAGTTACACAGGTATCAATCAGCCCCAGCATTTT
CDR3 protein: CASSYTGINQPQHF

V gene: TRBV13
clone size: .
D gene: .
J gene: TRBJ1-2
CDR3 DNA: TGTGCCAGCAGCGCCCGACAGCCCAACTATGGCTACACCTTC
CDR3 protein: CASSARQPNYGYTF

V gene: TRBV5-6
clone size: .
D gene: .
J gene: TRBJ2-1
CDR3 DNA: TGTGCCAGCAGCTTGGCCGGGGGCATGGCTAATGAGCAGTTCTTC
CDR3 protein: CASSLAGGMANEQFF

V gene: TRBV11-2
clone size: .
D gene: TRBD2
J gene: TRBJ2-3
CDR3 DNA: TGTGCCAGCAGTTGGACTAGCGGGGATGCGGATACGCAGTATTTT
CDR3 protein: CASSWTSGDADTQYF

V gene: TRBV9
clone size: few
D gene: TRBD2
J gene: TRBJ2-1
CDR3 DNA: TGTGCCAGCAGCCCTTCGGGACTAGCGACTTTCAGGCAGTTCTTC
CDR3 protein: CASSPSGLATFRQFF

V gene: TRBV9
clone size: .
D gene: .
J gene: TRBJ1-6
CDR3 DNA: TGTGCCAGCAGCGTAGCACCCGGGCAGCCGAATTCACCCCTCCACTTT
CDR3 protein: CASSVAPGQPNSPLHF

V gene: TRBV5-1
clone size: few
D gene: .
J gene: TRBJ1-5
CDR3 DNA: TGCGCCAGCAGCTTGGATAAGGGACAGCCCCAGCATTTT
CDR3 protein: CASSLDKGQPQHF

V gene: TRBV6-5
clone size: .
D gene: .
J gene: TRBJ2-1
CDR3 DNA: TGTGCCAGCAGCAAGGGGGGCAATGAGCAGTTCTTC
CDR3 protein: CASSKGGNEQFF

V gene: TRBV6-2/TRBV6-3
clone size: .
D gene: .
J gene: TRBJ1-2
CDR3 DNA: TGTGCCAGCACCGAACGGGGGGGACATGGCTACACCTTC
CDR3 protein: CASTERGGHGYTF

V gene: TRBV29-1
clone size: many
D gene: .
J gene: TRBJ1-2
CDR3 DNA: TGCAGCGTTCAGGACACCTATGGCTACACCTTC
CDR3 protein: CSVQDTYGYTF

V gene: TRBV4-1
clone size: few
D gene: .
J gene: TRBJ1-1
CDR3 DNA: TGCGCCAGCCGACGGAATCGGGAAGCTTTCTTT
CDR3 protein: CASRRNREAFF

V gene: TRBV6-6
clone size: few
D gene: .
J gene: TRBJ1-2
CDR3 DNA: TGTGCCAGCAGTAAAGGGACCGCCTATGGCTACACCTTC
CDR3 protein: CASSKGTAYGYTF

V gene: TRBV29-1
clone size: few
D gene: TRBD1
J gene: TRBJ2-1
CDR3 DNA: TGCAGTGGGACAGGTATTAGCTCCTACAATGAGCAGTTCTTC
CDR3 protein: CSGTGISSYNEQFF

V gene: TRBV4-3
clone size: many
D gene: .
J gene: TRBJ1-2
CDR3 DNA: TGCGCCAGCAGCCCGTTCCCGACAGGATCATATGGCTACACCTTC
CDR3 protein: CASSPFPTGSYGYTF

V gene: TRBV10-3
clone size: .
D gene: .
J gene: TRBJ1-5
CDR3 DNA: TGTGCCTCAGACACGCCGAATAGCAATCAGCCCCAGCATTTT
CDR3 protein: CASDTPNSNQPQHF

V gene: TRBV7-8
clone size: .
D gene: .
J gene: TRBJ2-3
CDR3 DNA: TGTGCCAGCAGCTCGTACAGGTCCGATACGCAGTATTTT
CDR3 protein: CASSSYRSDTQYF

V gene: TRBV6-4
clone size: many
D gene: .
J gene: TRBJ2-2
CDR3 DNA: TGTGCCAGCAGTGACTCAACAGGGTTCCCTAACACCGGGGAGCTGTTTTTT
CDR3 protein: CASSDSTGFPNTGELFF

V gene: TRBV3-1
clone size: .
D gene: .
J gene: TRBJ2-1
CDR3 DNA: TGTGCCAGCAGCCAAGGAACTTACAATGAGCAGTTCTTC
CDR3 protein: CASSQGTYNEQFF

V gene: TRBV14
clone size: .
D gene: .
J gene: TRBJ1-6
CDR3 DNA: TGTGCCAGCCGATCTTCATATTCACCCCTCCACTTT
CDR3 protein: CASRSSYSPLHF

V gene: TRBV5-4
clone size: few
D gene: .
J gene: TRBJ2-3
CDR3 DNA: TGTGCCAGCAGCCCGAAACGCGGATTCACAGATACGCAGTATTTT
CDR3 protein: CASSPKRGFTDTQYF

V gene: TRBV6-5
clone size: few
D gene: TRBD1
J gene: TRBJ1-4
CDR3 DNA: TGTGCCAGCAGTTACTCGATCCAGGGGGAGGCTAATGAAAAACTGTTTTTT
CDR3 protein: CASSYSIQGEANEKLFF

V gene: TRBV20-1
clone size: few
D gene: .
J gene: TRBJ2-1
CDR3 DNA: TGCAGTGTCCCCCTTCGGAGCAGAGAGTTCTTC
CDR3 protein: CSVPLRSREFF

V gene: TRBV5-6
clone size: .
D gene: .
J gene: TRBJ2-1
CDR3 DNA: TGTGCCAGCAGCGCACTAGTACGCAATGAGCAGTTCTTC
CDR3 protein: CASSALVRNEQFF

V gene: TRBV7-3
clone size: many
D gene: .
J gene: TRBJ2-1
CDR3 DNA: TGTGCCAGCAGCCCCCTCGGAGGGTCTAACAATGAGCAGTTCTTC
CDR3 protein: CASSPLGGSNNEQFF

V gene: TRBV11-1
clone size: few
D gene: .
J gene: TRBJ1-1
CDR3 DNA: TGTGCCAGCAGCTTAGACCCAGGGGCCTATGAAGCTTTCTTT
CDR3 protein: CASSLDPGAYEAFF

V gene: TRBV5-1
clone size: .
D gene: .
J gene: TRBJ2-2
CDR3 DNA: TGCGCCAGCAGCCAACTGTATAACACCGGGGAGCTGTTTTTT
CDR3 protein: CASSQLYNTGELFF

V gene: TRBV20-1
clone size: many
D gene: .
J gene: TRBJ2-3
CDR3 DNA: TGCAGTGCTAGAGGTAGCGAGGGCACAGATACGCAGTATTTT
CDR3 protein: CSARGSEGTDTQYF

V gene: TRBV6-2/TRBV6-3
clone size: few
D gene: .
J gene: TRBJ1-1
CDR3 DNA: TGTGCCAGCAGTGAGGCGGCAGGGTTCACTGAAGCTTTCTTT
CDR3 protein: CASSEAAGFTEAFF

V gene: TRBV6-5
clone size: few
D gene: TRBD2
J gene: TRBJ2-3
CDR3 DNA: TGTGCCAGCAGTTTTCCCGGACTAGCGGGCACAGATACGCAGTATTTT
CDR3 protein: CASSFPGLAGTDTQYF

V gene: TRBV7-9
clone size: .
D gene: TRBD1
J gene: TRBJ2-3
CDR3 DNA: TGTGCCAGCAGCCCCTGGGACAGCCAAGTCACAGATACGCAGTATTTT
CDR3 protein: CASSPWDSQVTDTQYF

V gene: TRBV19
clone size: .
D gene: .
J gene: TRBJ1-1
CDR3 DNA: TGTGCCAGTAGTATAGTTGAGGGCGCGTGGAATGAAGCTTTCTTT
CDR3 protein: CASSIVEGAWNEAFF

V gene: TRBV28
clone size: .
D gene: TRBD2
J gene: TRBJ2-2
CDR3 DNA: TGTGCCAGCAGTTTTTATCAATACGGGGGGAGTTGGGACACCGGGGAGCTGTTTTTT
CDR3 protein: CASSFYQYGGSWDTGELFF

V gene: TRBV5-1
clone size: .
D gene: TRBD1
J gene: TRBJ2-1
CDR3 DNA: TGCGCCAGCACTACAGGGGGCTCCTACAATGAGCAGTTCTTC
CDR3 protein: CASTTGGSYNEQFF

V gene: TRBV5-5
clone size: .
D gene: .
J gene: TRBJ2-1
CDR3 DNA: TGTGCCAGCAGCTTAGGAAGGGTTAATGAGCAGTTCTTC
CDR3 protein: CASSLGRVNEQFF

V gene: TRBV13
clone size: few
D gene: .
J gene: TRBJ1-6
CDR3 DNA: TGTGCCAGCAGCTTAGGTGGGGGGATCGAGGTCAATTCACCCCTCCACTTT
CDR3 protein: CASSLGGGIEVNSPLHF

V gene: TRBV6-5
clone size: .
D gene: .
J gene: TRBJ2-3
CDR3 DNA: TGTGCCAGCAGTTCGGGGGAGGCAGGGCGGGCAGATACGCAGTATTTT
CDR3 protein: CASSSGEAGRADTQYF

V gene: TRBV6-5
clone size: many
D gene: TRBD1
J gene: TRBJ2-3
CDR3 DNA: TGTGCCAGCAGTAAACAGCCGGGACAGGGGTCAGATACGCAGTATTTT
CDR3 protein: CASSKQPGQGSDTQYF

V gene: TRBV3-1
clone size: .
D gene: .
J gene: TRBJ1-4
CDR3 DNA: TGTGCCAGCGCGCTATCGGGAAGCAGTGAAAAACTGTTTTTT
CDR3 protein: CASALSGSSEKLFF

V gene: TRBV6-2/TRBV6-3
clone size: few
D gene: .
J gene: TRBJ2-1
CDR3 DNA: TGTGCCAGCCTTGCCTACAATGAGCAGTTCTTC
CDR3 protein: CASLAYNEQFF

V gene: TRBV30
clone size: .
D gene: .
J gene: TRBJ1-1
CDR3 DNA: TGTGCCTGGAGATGGGACCTGACTGAAGCTTTCTTT
CDR3 protein: CAWRWDLTEAFF

V gene: TRBV18
clone size: few
D gene: TRBD1
J gene: TRBJ2-5
CDR3 DNA: TGTGCCAGCTCACGCCTGAACGACAGGGGCCAAGAGACCCAGTACTTC
CDR3 protein: CASSRLNDRGQETQYF

V gene: TRBV4-1
clone size: .
D gene: .
J gene: TRBJ2-5
CDR3 DNA: TGCGCCAGCAGCCAAGATTTCTTGGGGACCCCCCAAATCTGGCAAGAGACCCAGTACTTC
CDR3 protein: CASSQDFLGTPQIWQETQYF

V gene: TRBV7-9
clone size: medium-sized
D gene: .
J gene: TRBJ2-3
CDR3 DNA: TGTGCCAGCAGTTTAACAGATACGCAGTATTTT
CDR3 protein: CASSLTDTQYF

V gene: TRBV27
clone size: .
D gene: TRBD2
J gene: TRBJ2-5
CDR3 DNA: TGTGCCAGCAAGGGGCTAGCGGACCAAGAGACCCAGTACTTC
CDR3 protein: CASKGLADQETQYF

V gene: TRBV9
clone size: few
D gene: TRBD2
J gene: TRBJ2-1
CDR3 DNA: TGTGCCAGCAGCGTAGGTGGACTAGCGGGGGTGAATGAGCAGTTCTTC
CDR3 protein: CASSVGGLAGVNEQFF

V gene: TRBV4-1
clone size: .
D gene: .
J gene: TRBJ2-1
CDR3 DNA: TGCGCCAGCAGCCAGGTTGCCAGGAGCTCCTACAATGAGCAGTTCTTC
CDR3 protein: CASSQVARSSYNEQFF

V gene: TRBV7-9
clone size: .
D gene: .
J gene: TRBJ2-2
CDR3 DNA: TGTGCCAGCAGCCCCCGAACGAACACCGGGGAGCTGTTTTTT
CDR3 protein: CASSPRTNTGELFF

V gene: TRBV9
clone size: few
D gene: .
J gene: TRBJ2-6
CDR3 DNA: TGTGCCAGCAGCCCTTTCTTCCGATCTGGGGCCAACGTCCTGACTTTC
CDR3 protein: CASSPFFRSGANVLTF

V gene: TRBV7-9
clone size: few
D gene: .
J gene: TRBJ1-3
CDR3 DNA: TGTGCCAGCAAAGGCAGGTCAAGCTCTGGAAACACCATATATTTT
CDR3 protein: CASKGRSSSGNTIYF

V gene: TRBV10-2
clone size: few
D gene: .
J gene: TRBJ2-3
CDR3 DNA: TGCGCCAGCAGTGAATTAAGTCGGGAGACAGATACGCAGTATTTT
CDR3 protein: CASSELSRETDTQYF

V gene: TRBV7-9
clone size: .
D gene: .
J gene: TRBJ2-2
CDR3 DNA: TGTGCCAGCACCATTACTTGGACAGCAAACACCGGGGAGCTGTTTTTT
CDR3 protein: CASTITWTANTGELFF

V gene: TRBV19
clone size: .
D gene: .
J gene: TRBJ1-5
CDR3 DNA: TGTGCCAGTAGTATGATCTCGGGCAATCAGCCCCAGCATTTT
CDR3 protein: CASSMISGNQPQHF

V gene: TRBV7-8
clone size: few
D gene: .
J gene: TRBJ2-7
CDR3 DNA: TGTGCCAGCAGCGTAGACTTGATCTACGAGCAGTACTTC
CDR3 protein: CASSVDLIYEQYF